This T cell receptor beta chain originates from a study of human T cells and chemical hapten exposure. Study-wide findings and caveats: Alopecia affected the donors, so their immune response may differ from healthy people's.

The sample holds a few counts of this clonotype. Its specificity is unknown. Trimming cost V 1 base and J 3 bases; bases outside gene matches: 10. Germline V lookup: CDR1 LGHNA, CDR2 YSLEER. The CDR3 is 18 residues long. Time point of the sample: pre-sensitization, week 0. Treatment given: therapeutic diphenylcyclopropenone sensitization with weekly scalp DPC. The drawing of blood occurred before each patch test was applied. Each CDR3 protein gets one entry after TCRdb re-called the RACE reads with MiXCR. Here the sample spans over 300,000 distinct CDR3 sequences, 5.1% being singletons. The source material was whole blood, sampled in connection with sensitization to the hapten diphenylcyclopropenone (DPC). This chain uses TRBV4-3 with TRBJ2-3; 10 bases align to TRBD2. The source of this sequence is a woman between 45 and 65 years old with alopecia areata. Some clones in this sample may be carry-over from other donors' samples. In nucleotides, the CDR3 is TGCGCCAGCAGCCAAGCAGGACTCTCTAGCGGGAGTACAGATACGCAGTATTTT. Its translation is CASSQAGLSSGSTDTQYF.